This passage covers 28 T cell receptor beta chains from one sample sequenced in a study of T cell responses to AZD1222 COVID-19 vaccine. Repertoires were generated with immunoSEQ multiplex PCR, while TCRdb's copy carries only in-frame clones and drops some. The top ten hold approximately 22% of the sample, which has tens of thousands of clones, approximately 79% seen once. Sequencing used peripheral blood, obtained on day 0 of MenACWY control vaccination. The source of these receptors is an adult in good health.

The chain carries TRBV6-5 and TRBJ1-2; the D is unclear. The CDR3 length is 12 residues. V lost 2 bases to trimming and J lost 5 bases, with 6 bases between them. Germline V CDR1 and CDR2: MNHEY, SVGAGI. The CDR3 sequence: CASSYGPYGYTF. As DNA, the CDR3 is TGTGCCAGCAGTTACGGCCCTTATGGCTACACCTTC.

V usage is TRBV3-1 (or the pseudogene TRBV3-2) and J usage is TRBJ1-1, with D hard to call. Trimming removed 3 bases at V and 1 base at J, with 6 bases between. This CDR3 has 13 residues. CDR1 is LGHDT and CDR2 is YNNKEL in the germline V gene (reference sequence). CDR3 sequence: CASSHSRNTEAFF. CDR3 nucleotide sequence: TGTGCCAGCAGCCATTCCAGGAACACTGAAGCTTTCTTT.

In this sample, this clone turned up once. The V call is TRBV18, the J call TRBJ1-2; 7 bases match TRBD1. Germline CDR1 KGHSH, CDR2 LQKENI. The trim removed 5 bases at V and 4 bases at J, leaving 7 bases unmatched. The CDR3 runs 14 residues. The CDR3 sequence: CASSSRGTAYGYTF. CDR3 sequence (DNA): TGTGCCAGCTCATCGAGGGGGACAGCCTATGGCTACACCTTC.

V gene TRBV19 combines with J gene TRBJ1-2; D may be TRBD1 (5 bases). The CDR3 has 15 amino acids. Trimming took 2 bases from V and 6 from J, leaving 16 bases between them. Germline V CDR1 and CDR2: LNHDA, SQIVND (reference sequence). CDR3 in DNA: TGTGCCAGTAGTATACCCCCGCCAGGGTGGGATGGCTACACCTTC. It is translated as CASSIPPPGWDGYTF.

The rearrangement links TRBV30 to TRBJ2-5; D not resolved. The germline V gene encodes CDR1 GTSNPN and CDR2 SVGIG (reference sequence). The V end lost 0 bases, the J end lost 5 bases, and 7 bases lay between the germline ends. This CDR3 is 12 amino acids long. The CDR3 loop reads CAWSVSFETQYF. The CDR3 DNA follows: TGTGCCTGGAGTGTATCATTTGAGACCCAGTACTTC. Full variable domain (missing parts from reference TRBV30 and TRBJ2-5): SQTIHQWPATLVQPVGSPLSLECTVEGTSNPNLYWYRQAAGRGLQLLFYSVGIGQISSEVPQNLSASRPQDRQFILSSKKLLLSDSGFYLCAWSVSFETQYFGPGTRLLVL.

The chain couples TRBV5-6 to TRBJ1-5; TRBD1 is a possible D gene (6 bases). Trimming pared 4 bases from V and 6 bases from J, leaving 17 bases between. Germline V gene sequence: CDR1 SGHDT, CDR2 YYEEEE. The CDR3 covers 15 residues. Here the CDR3 reads CASSRGSGESQPQHF. CDR3 nucleotide sequence: TGTGCCAGCAGCCGCGGCTCAGGGGAAAGTCAGCCCCAGCATTTT.

This clone occurred once. The chain recombines TRBV7-8 with TRBJ1-6; D not resolved. The CDR3 consists of 16 residues. V was pared by 4 bases and J by 5 bases, with 15 bases between. Per the germline V gene, CDR1 is SGHVS and CDR2 is FQNEAQ. The CDR3 DNA sequence: TGTGCCAGCAGCTCGACTTGGACGGCCAATAATTCACCCCTCCACTTT. Translating it yields CASSSTWTANNSPLHF.

The chain uses TRBV2 and TRBJ1-6; D gene uncertain. Germline V gene lookup returns CDR1 SNHLY and CDR2 FYNNEI. CDR3 size: 13 residues. V gave up 6 bases and J gave up 7 bases, with 10 bases separating them. CDR3 in DNA: TGTGCCAGCAGGGACTTGAGAAATTCACCCCTCCACTTT. This sequence encodes CASRDLRNSPLHF. Filled out from reference TRBV2 and TRBJ1-6, the complete variable domain reads EPEVTQTPSHQVTQMGQEVILRCVPISNHLYFYWYRQILGQKVEFLVSFYNNEISEKSEIFDDQFSVERPDGSNFTLKIRSTKLEDSAMYFCASRDLRNSPLHFGNGTRLTVT.

This chain links TRBV7-9 with TRBJ2-2; TRBD2 aligns across 8 bases. Germline CDR1 SEHNR, CDR2 FQNEAQ (reference sequence). The junction had 11 bases not matched to a gene; V was cut back by 5 bases and J by 3 bases. This CDR3 spans 17 amino acids. The CDR3 spells CASSPPASGGDTGELFF. The CDR3 DNA sequence: TGTGCCAGCAGCCCCCCCGCCTCGGGGGGGGACACCGGGGAGCTGTTTTTT.

This chain connects TRBV7-2 to TRBJ2-5; tentatively, D is TRBD2 (5 bases). CDR1 and CDR2 from the germline V gene are SGHTA and FQGNSA. V lost 5 bases and J 2 bases, leaving 12 bases between the germline ends. The CDR3 runs to 14 residues. The CDR3: CASSPRRGQETQYF. CDR3 nucleotides: TGTGCCAGCAGCCCCAGACGGGGTCAAGAGACCCAGTACTTC.

This chain joins TRBV28 and TRBJ1-3, with 7 bases lining up with TRBD1. The junction had 10 bases not matched to a gene; V was cut back by 4 bases and J by 7 bases. This CDR3 is 15 amino acids long. The germline V gene has CDR1 MDHEN and CDR2 SYDVKM. CDR3 sequence (DNA): TGTGCCAGCAGTTGGGGGGAGACAGGGATCAACACCATATATTTT. Its translation: CASSWGETGINTIYF.

The chain carries TRBV6-5 and TRBJ1-2; 7 bases agree with TRBD1. The CDR3 extends over 13 amino acids. Germline loops: CDR1 MNHEY, CDR2 SVGAGI. After removal of 8 bases from V and 3 bases from J, the junction contained 6 bases not matched to a gene. The DNA for the CDR3 is TGTGCCAGCGAATGGGACAGCTACTATGGCTACACCTTC. The encoded protein is CASEWDSYYGYTF.

The chain carries TRBV10-1 and TRBJ1-5; possible D gene TRBD1, 6 bases. The CDR3 consists of 24 residues. V lost 4 bases, J lost 2 bases, and 39 bases lay in between. CDR1 is WNHNN and CDR2 is SYGVQD in the germline V gene (reference sequence). The CDR3 nucleotides read TGCGCCAGCAGTGGGGGCATTTATGGACAGTATGTTAGCGGGGCCGAGGAGGGCAATCAGCCCCAGCATTTT. It is translated as CASSGGIYGQYVSGAEEGNQPQHF.

V usage is TRBV7-2 and J usage is TRBJ1-1; D may be TRBD1 (5 bases). Trimming stripped 1 base from V and 5 bases from J, with 11 bases between. Germline V lookup: CDR1 SGHTA, CDR2 FQGNSA. The CDR3 is made up of 14 amino acids. CDR3 nucleotide sequence: TGTGCCAGCAGCTTAGACGGGGCGCGGACTGAAGCTTTCTTT. Its protein product is CASSLDGARTEAFF.

Only one count was recorded for this clone. V is TRBV2 and J is TRBJ2-1; D is unclear. The CDR3 length is 16 residues. V gave up 4 bases and J gave up 5 bases, with 18 bases separating them. The germline V gene encodes CDR1 SNHLY and CDR2 FYNNEI. Here the CDR3 DNA reads TGTGCCAGCAGTGTCAGTGGGAAGACCGCCGACAATGAGCAGTTCTTC. Translated, it gives CASSVSGKTADNEQFF.

This sequence joins TRBV9 and TRBJ2-1, with 8 bases that match TRBD2. Germline CDR1 SGDLS, CDR2 YYNGEE. With V trimmed by 2 bases and J by 0 bases, 10 bases remained unmatched. CDR3 length: 18 residues. CDR3 amino acids: CASSVRSSGPSSYNEQFF. The CDR3 DNA reads as TGTGCCAGCAGCGTTCGGTCTAGCGGGCCTAGCTCCTACAATGAGCAGTTCTTC.

This clone was counted once. The CDR3 nucleotides are TGTGCCAGTAGTACAGTCTCTTTAGAGCAGTTCTTC. Residues: CASSTVSLEQFF. The genes are TRBV19 and TRBJ2-1; D not resolved. Looked up from germline, CDR1 is LNHDA and CDR2 is SQIVND (reference sequence). V lost 4 bases and J lost 10, with 11 bases in between. The CDR3 is 12 amino acids.

The V gene is TRBV2, the J gene TRBJ2-7; TRBD1 agrees at 10 bases. Trimming removed 11 bases from V and 6 bases from J; junction bases left unmatched: 7. Germline CDR1 and CDR2: SNHLY and FYNNEI. The CDR3 has 12 amino acids. The chain's CDR3 is CAGGDRGFEQYF. In nucleotides, the CDR3 is TGTGCCGGGGGGGACAGGGGATTCGAGCAGTACTTC.

The rearrangement joins TRBV2 to TRBJ1-1, with D perhaps matching TRBD1 (6 bases). Trimming stripped 10 bases from V and 5 bases from J, with 20 bases between. Germline V CDR1 and CDR2: SNHLY, FYNNEI. The CDR3 has 14 residues. The CDR3 region is CATEHRVVRTEAFF. The CDR3 DNA sequence: TGTGCCACCGAACACAGGGTTGTTAGGACTGAAGCTTTCTTT.

The chain is built from TRBV4-1 and TRBJ2-7, with a tentative D call TRBD2 (6 bases). Germline V gene lookup returns CDR1 MGHRA and CDR2 YSYEKL. V was pared by 1 base and J by 6 bases, with 16 bases between. The CDR3 has 15 residues. The chain's CDR3 is CASSQVDGGMSEQYF. The DNA for the CDR3 is TGCGCCAGCAGCCAAGTGGATGGCGGGATGTCCGAGCAGTACTTC.

The chain links TRBV19 to TRBJ2-1; either TRBD1 or TRBD2 may supply D (5 bases each). The CDR3 is 14 residues long. Germline lookup yields CDR1 LNHDA and CDR2 SQIVND (reference sequence). V gave up 8 bases and J gave up 3 bases, with 14 bases separating them. CDR3 DNA: TGTGCCAGTCATGGGGGAAACTTCTACAATGAGCAGTTCTTC. Protein sequence: CASHGGNFYNEQFF.

The chain links TRBV19 to TRBJ1-6; D is possibly TRBD1 (6 bases). This CDR3 contains 15 residues. Trimming pared 7 bases from V and 4 bases from J, leaving 14 bases between. CDR1 is LNHDA and CDR2 is SQIVND in the germline V gene (reference sequence). In DNA form, the CDR3 reads TGTGCCAGTAACTTAGGGGGAGGATATAATTCACCCCTCCACTTT. It yields the protein CASNLGGGYNSPLHF.

The CDR3: CASKTSGGLDTQYF. CDR3 nucleotide sequence: TGCGCCAGCAAGACTAGCGGGGGGTTAGATACGCAGTATTTT. This sequence joins TRBV5-1 and TRBJ2-3; 13 positions agree with TRBD2. Germline-derived CDR1 and CDR2 are SGHRS and YFSETQ. Trimming removed 6 bases from V and 5 bases from J; junction bases left unmatched: 3. This CDR3 is built from 14 residues.

As concerns this clone: At one end the junction does not follow the germline gene, possibly because of a read error. This rearrangement joins TRBV24-1 to TRBJ2-1; D unresolved. Germline-derived CDR1 and CDR2 are KGHDR and SFDVKD. This CDR3 spans 11 amino acids. CDR3 sequence: CATGKSNGQFF. CDR3 bases: TGTGCCACGGGCAAATCGAATGGGCAGTTCTTC.

The chain employs TRBV10-3 and TRBJ1-2; 7 bases line up with TRBD1. The CDR3 is 15 amino acids. Trimming took 2 bases from V and 0 from J; bases not matched to a gene: 3. CDR1 is ENHRY and CDR2 is SYGVKD in the germline V gene. CDR3 protein: CAISEGTDANYGYTF. CDR3 coding DNA: TGTGCCATCAGTGAGGGGACAGACGCTAACTATGGCTACACCTTC.

The V call is TRBV6-1, the J call TRBJ1-2, with 7 bases that match TRBD1. Trimming took 3 bases from V and 9 from J; bases not matched to a gene: 4. This CDR3 region has 12 residues. Germline CDR1 and CDR2: MNHNS and SASEGT. CDR3 residues: CASSETGRSYTF. CDR3 nucleotide sequence: TGTGCCAGCAGTGAGACAGGGAGGAGCTACACCTTC.

This clone showed up just a few times. DNA of the CDR3: TGCGCCAGCAGCCCGCCCCAACTAGCGGGAGTCAATGAGCAGTTCTTC. Encoded protein: CASSPPQLAGVNEQFF. This rearrangement joins TRBV5-1 to TRBJ2-1; 11 bases are shared with TRBD2. CDR1 and CDR2 from the germline V gene are SGHRS and YFSETQ. The CDR3 runs to 16 residues. The junction had 9 bases not matched to a gene; V was cut back by 4 bases and J by 6 bases.

The chain couples TRBV5-1 to TRBJ1-5; tentative D call: TRBD1 (5 bases). The CDR3 has 17 amino acids. Trimming cost V 0 bases and J 0 bases, with 13 bases left between them. Germline CDR1 SGHRS, CDR2 YFSETQ. The CDR3 DNA reads TGCGCCAGCAGCTTGGGGGCCGGGACCCATAGCAATCAGCCCCAGCATTTT. Translation: CASSLGAGTHSNQPQHF.